One sample yielded the 15 T cell receptor beta chains listed below, sequenced in a study of blood T cells in healthy people across ages. Sample-barcoded 5' priming and a J-beta primer mix drove a second PCR of about 7 to 11 cycles. Via MiXCR, TCRdb re-called the 5' RACE reads, giving one row per CDR3 protein. Here the sample spans hundreds of thousands of distinct CDR3 sequences, 24% being singletons. The sample also formed part of further work on T cells of mothers and their children.

Specimen: blood. The receptors shown here come from a boy under 18 in good health.

This clonotype showed up many times. The chain carries TRBV20-1 and TRBJ2-7, with TRBD1 matching 8 bases. Per germline, CDR1 DFQATT and CDR2 SNEGSKA (reference sequence). Unmatched junction bases numbered 6, after V lost 1 base and J lost 4 bases. The CDR3 has 14 amino acids. CDR3: CSARADREVYEQYF. The CDR3 DNA reads as TGCAGTGCTAGAGCGGACAGGGAAGTTTACGAGCAGTACTTC.

This clonotype showed up just a few times. The chain is built from TRBV5-1 and TRBJ1-4, with unresolved D. This CDR3 contains 17 residues. Trimming removed 6 bases at V and 0 bases at J, with 18 bases between. Germline V gene lookup returns CDR1 SGHRS and CDR2 YFSETQ. Here the CDR3 DNA reads TGCGCCAGCAATCCCGACGGCCGTTTTTCAACTAATGAAAAACTGTTTTTT. Translated, it gives CASNPDGRFSTNEKLFF.

The table lists this clonotype with a few counts. The germline gene is not matched at one end of the junction; a read error may be the cause. This chain joins TRBV28 and TRBJ2-4; tentatively, D is TRBD1 or TRBD2 (6 bases each). CDR3 length: 17 amino acids. Looked up from germline, CDR1 is MDHEN and CDR2 is SYDVKM. CDR3 nucleotides: TGTGCCAGCACTTTAAGGGGGGCATTAAGGGCTAAAAACATTCAGTACTTC. Translating gives CASTLRGALRAKNIQYF.

This clonotype was counted ten times or more. This chain joins TRBV12-3 or TRBV12-4 and TRBJ2-5, with 7 bases fitting TRBD2. The DNA matches TRBJ2-1 better at its end, which makes the J call doubtful. CDR3 length: 14 residues. The CDR3 region is CASCPGGGSNEQFF. DNA of the CDR3: TGTGCCAGCTGCCCCGGCGGGGGAAGCAATGAGCAGTTCTTC.

There are a few counts of this clonotype. The CDR3 coding sequence is TGTGCCAGCAGCTTCCACCAGGGGTCCTACGAGCAGTACTTC. Amino acids: CASSFHQGSYEQYF. The chain recombines TRBV7-8 with TRBJ2-7; perhaps TRBD1 as D (6 bases). Deletions cut 3 bases from V and 1 base from J, with 10 bases between. The CDR3 length is 14 residues. Looked up from germline, CDR1 is SGHVS and CDR2 is FQNEAQ.

The CDR3 reads CSAGATDTQYF. The CDR3 region has the DNA TGCAGCGCAGGCGCCACAGATACGCAGTATTTT. The chain joins TRBV29-1 to TRBJ2-3; no firm D call. Germline CDR1 is SQVTM and CDR2 is ANQGSEA. This CDR3 has 11 residues. Trimming cost V 7 bases and J 2 bases, with 7 bases left between them.

The chain carries TRBV4-2 and TRBJ2-5; D gene ambiguous. Germline assignment: CDR1 LGHNA and CDR2 YNFKEQ. Trimming took 0 bases from V and 11 from J, leaving 22 bases between them. The CDR3 extends over 16 amino acids. CDR3 residues: CASSQDMSAGDLGQYF. The CDR3 DNA sequence: TGTGCCAGCAGCCAAGATATGTCTGCCGGCGACCTTGGGCAGTACTTC.

This clonotype showed up just a few times. The V and J genes are TRBV24-1 and TRBJ2-4, with TRBD1 as a possible D gene (6 bases). The germline V gene encodes CDR1 KGHDR and CDR2 SFDVKD. The V end lost 4 bases, the J end lost 6 bases, and 18 bases lay between the germline ends. The CDR3 contains 16 residues. DNA for the CDR3: TGTGCCACCAGTGACCCAACAGGGATGGATGGAAACATTCAGTACTTC. This encodes CATSDPTGMDGNIQYF.

The CDR3 loop is CASSNHRAETQYF. Here the CDR3 DNA reads TGTGCCAGCAGCAACCACAGGGCGGAGACCCAGTACTTC. The V and J genes are TRBV9 and TRBJ2-5; perhaps TRBD1 as D (6 bases). V was clipped by 4 bases and J by 5 bases, with 12 bases between them. Germline V gene sequence: CDR1 SGDLS, CDR2 YYNGEE. The CDR3 length is 13 residues. The full variable domain, with the rest looked up from reference TRBV9 and TRBJ2-5, is DSGVTQTPKHLITATGQRVTLRCSPRSGDLSVYWYQQSLDQGLQFLIQYYNGEERAKGNILERFSAQQFPDLHSELNLSSLELGDSALYFCASSNHRAETQYFGPGTRLLVL.

As concerns this clonotype: A much larger clone lies one base from this, so it may be a read error. CDR3 protein: CASSLVSRSGPYNEQFF. CDR3 in DNA: TGTGCCAGCAGCTTAGTAAGTCGTAGCGGCCCCTACAATGAGCAGTTCTTC. This sequence joins TRBV7-9 and TRBJ2-1; weak D call: TRBD2 (6 bases). V dropped 1 base and J dropped 2 bases, with 15 bases sitting between them. Germline CDR1 is SEHNR and CDR2 is FQNEAQ (reference sequence). The CDR3 has 17 residues.

This chain links TRBV9 with TRBJ1-2; D is unresolved. The CDR3 loop spans 13 amino acids. Trimming took 0 bases from V and 7 from J, leaving 10 bases between them. Germline CDR1 reads SGDLS; CDR2 reads YYNGEE. DNA for the CDR3: TGTGCCAGCAGCGTAGGCCAGCAAAGTGGCTACACCTTC. It translates to CASSVGQQSGYTF.

This clonotype came up a few times. The rearrangement links TRBV29-1 to TRBJ2-4; 11 positions match TRBD1. CDR3 length: 15 residues. V lost 4 bases to trimming and J lost 6 bases; unmatched junction nucleotides: 8. Germline loops: CDR1 SQVTM, CDR2 ANQGSEA. Here the CDR3 reads CSVVGQGAFGNIQYF. The CDR3 DNA reads TGCAGCGTTGTAGGACAGGGGGCTTTTGGAAACATTCAGTACTTC.

This clonotype was counted only a few times. The chain carries TRBV2 and TRBJ2-4, with 8 nucleotides matching TRBD2. The CDR3 spans 15 residues. From germline, CDR1 is SNHLY and CDR2 FYNNEI. The junction had 10 bases not matched to a gene; V was cut back by 6 bases and J by 6 bases. CDR3 nucleotides: TGTGCCAGCAGGGGTAGCGGGGCGATAATAAACATTCAGTACTTC. Translation: CASRGSGAIINIQYF.

The sample holds many counts of this clonotype. The junction differs from germline at one of its ends, possibly a read error. This chain joins TRBV4-3 and TRBJ2-7, with TRBD1 identical over 10 bases. The CDR3 totals 14 residues. In germline, CDR1 is LGHNA, CDR2 YSLEER. The CDR3 loop reads CASSRGTGDYEQYF. In nucleotides, the CDR3 is TGTGCCAGCAGCCGTGGGACAGGGGACTACGAGCAGTACTTC.

The rearrangement links TRBV4-1 to TRBJ1-4; D not resolved. V shed 5 bases and J shed 8 bases, with 12 bases lying between them. There are 13 residues in the CDR3. Per the germline V gene, CDR1 is MGHRA and CDR2 is YSYEKL. CDR3 amino acids: CASSKTVGEKLFF. The DNA for the CDR3 is TGCGCCAGCAGCAAAACAGTAGGAGAAAAACTGTTTTTT.